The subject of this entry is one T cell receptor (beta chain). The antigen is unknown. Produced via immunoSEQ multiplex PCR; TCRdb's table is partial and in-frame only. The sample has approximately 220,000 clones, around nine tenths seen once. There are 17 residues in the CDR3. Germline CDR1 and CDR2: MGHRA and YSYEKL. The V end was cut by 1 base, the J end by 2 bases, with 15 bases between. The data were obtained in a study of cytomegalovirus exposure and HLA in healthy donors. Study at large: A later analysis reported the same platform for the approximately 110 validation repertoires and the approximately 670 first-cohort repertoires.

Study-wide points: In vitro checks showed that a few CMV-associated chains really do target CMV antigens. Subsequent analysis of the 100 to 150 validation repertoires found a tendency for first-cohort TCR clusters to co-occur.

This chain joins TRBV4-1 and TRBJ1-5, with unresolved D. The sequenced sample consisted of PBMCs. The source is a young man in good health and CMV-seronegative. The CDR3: CASSQGVFGARNQPQHF. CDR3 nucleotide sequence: TGCGCCAGCAGCCAAGGGGTGTTTGGAGCCCGCAATCAGCCCCAGCATTTT.